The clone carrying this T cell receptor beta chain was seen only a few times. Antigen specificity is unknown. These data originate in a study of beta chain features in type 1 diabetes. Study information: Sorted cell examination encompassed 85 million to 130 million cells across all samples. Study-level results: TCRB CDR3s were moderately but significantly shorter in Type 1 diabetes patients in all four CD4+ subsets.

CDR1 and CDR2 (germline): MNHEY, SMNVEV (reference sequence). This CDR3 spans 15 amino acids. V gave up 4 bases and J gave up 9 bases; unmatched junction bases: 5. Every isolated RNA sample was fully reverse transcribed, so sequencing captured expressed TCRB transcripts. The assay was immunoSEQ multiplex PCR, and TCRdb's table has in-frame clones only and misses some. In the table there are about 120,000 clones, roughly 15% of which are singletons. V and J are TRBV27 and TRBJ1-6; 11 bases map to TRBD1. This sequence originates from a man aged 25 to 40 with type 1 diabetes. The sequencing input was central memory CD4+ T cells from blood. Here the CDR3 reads CASSWTGGAGSPLHF. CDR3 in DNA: TGTGCCAGCAGTTGGACAGGGGGCGCGGGTTCACCCCTCCACTTT.